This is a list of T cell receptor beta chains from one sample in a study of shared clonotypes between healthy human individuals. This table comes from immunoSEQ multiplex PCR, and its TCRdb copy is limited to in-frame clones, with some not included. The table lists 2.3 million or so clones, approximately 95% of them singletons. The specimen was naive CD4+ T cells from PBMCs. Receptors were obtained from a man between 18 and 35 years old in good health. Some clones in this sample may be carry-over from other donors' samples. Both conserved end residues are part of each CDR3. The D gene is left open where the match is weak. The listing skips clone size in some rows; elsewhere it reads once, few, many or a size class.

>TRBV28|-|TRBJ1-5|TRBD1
CASSPAGQGVQPQHF
TGTGCCAGCAGCCCCGCCGGCCAGGGGGTTCAGCCCCAGCATTTT
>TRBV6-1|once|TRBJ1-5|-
CASSGLLGSQPQHF
TGTGCCAGCAGTGGATTATTGGGGAGTCAGCCCCAGCATTTT
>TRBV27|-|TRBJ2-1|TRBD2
CASSLTSGSYNEQFF
TGTGCCAGCAGCCTGACTAGCGGGAGCTACAATGAGCAGTTCTTC
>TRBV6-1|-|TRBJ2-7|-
CASSSDRSYYEQYF
TGTGCCAGCAGTTCCGACAGGAGCTACTACGAGCAGTACTTC
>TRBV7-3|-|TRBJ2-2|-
CASSLTAGWGTGELFF
TGTGCCAGCAGCTTAACGGCTGGATGGGGCACCGGGGAGCTGTTTTTT
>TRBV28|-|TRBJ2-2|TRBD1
CASSLTGTARTGELFF
TGTGCCAGCAGCCTAACCGGGACAGCCCGAACCGGGGAGCTGTTTTTT
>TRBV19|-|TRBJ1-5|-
CASSMVRAAPQHF
TGTGCCAGTAGTATGGTCCGGGCGGCTCCCCAGCATTTT
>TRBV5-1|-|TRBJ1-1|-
CASSLEVTYTEAFF
TGCGCCAGCAGCTTGGAGGTCACATACACTGAAGCTTTCTTT
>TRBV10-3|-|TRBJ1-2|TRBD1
CAISDTDRGGGYTF
TGTGCCATCAGCGACACAGACAGGGGGGGTGGCTACACCTTC
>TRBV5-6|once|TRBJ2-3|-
CASSFAGTASTDTQYF
TGTGCCAGCAGCTTCGCCGGGACTGCTAGCACAGATACGCAGTATTTT
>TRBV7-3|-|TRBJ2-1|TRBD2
CASSLTLSGIPEQFF
TGTGCCAGCAGCTTAACGTTGAGCGGGATCCCTGAGCAGTTCTTC
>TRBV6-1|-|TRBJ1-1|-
CASISELMNTEAFF
TGTGCCAGCATTTCTGAACTCATGAACACTGAAGCTTTCTTT
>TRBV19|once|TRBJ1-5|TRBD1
CASSSGQVYSNQPQHF
TGTGCCAGTAGTTCGGGACAGGTATATAGCAATCAGCCCCAGCATTTT
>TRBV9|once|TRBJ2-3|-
CASSAPGGRPTQYF
TGTGCCAGCAGCGCTCCTGGCGGGCGTCCTACGCAGTATTTT